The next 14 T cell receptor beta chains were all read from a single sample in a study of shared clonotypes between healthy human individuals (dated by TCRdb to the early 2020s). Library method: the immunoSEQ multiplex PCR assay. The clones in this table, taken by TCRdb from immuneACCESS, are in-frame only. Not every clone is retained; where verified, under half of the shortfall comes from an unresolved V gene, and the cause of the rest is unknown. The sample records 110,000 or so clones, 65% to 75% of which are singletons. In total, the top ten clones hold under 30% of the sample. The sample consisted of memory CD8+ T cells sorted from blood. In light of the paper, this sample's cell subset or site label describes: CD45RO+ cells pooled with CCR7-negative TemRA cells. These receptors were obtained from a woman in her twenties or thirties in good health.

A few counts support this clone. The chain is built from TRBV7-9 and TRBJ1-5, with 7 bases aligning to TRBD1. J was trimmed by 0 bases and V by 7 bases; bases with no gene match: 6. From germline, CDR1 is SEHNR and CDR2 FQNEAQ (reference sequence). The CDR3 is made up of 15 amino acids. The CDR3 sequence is CASIGTDYSNQPQHF. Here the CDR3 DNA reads TGTGCCAGCATTGGGACAGACTATAGCAATCAGCCCCAGCATTTT.

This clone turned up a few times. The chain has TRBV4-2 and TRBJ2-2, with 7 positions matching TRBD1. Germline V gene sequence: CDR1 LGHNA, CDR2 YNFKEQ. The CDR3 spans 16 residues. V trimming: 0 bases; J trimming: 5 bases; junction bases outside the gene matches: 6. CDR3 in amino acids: CASSQDNQGVTGELFF. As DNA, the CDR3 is TGTGCCAGCAGCCAAGATAATCAGGGGGTGACCGGGGAGCTGTTTTTT.

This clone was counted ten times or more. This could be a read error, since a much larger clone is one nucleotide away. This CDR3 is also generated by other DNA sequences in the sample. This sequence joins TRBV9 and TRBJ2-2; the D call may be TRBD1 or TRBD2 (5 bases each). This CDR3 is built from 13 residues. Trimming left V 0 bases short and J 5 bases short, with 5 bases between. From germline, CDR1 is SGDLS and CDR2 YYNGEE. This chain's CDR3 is CASSVGGTGELFF. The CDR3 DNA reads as TGTGCCAGCAGCGTAGGGGGGACCGGGGAGCTGTTTTTT.

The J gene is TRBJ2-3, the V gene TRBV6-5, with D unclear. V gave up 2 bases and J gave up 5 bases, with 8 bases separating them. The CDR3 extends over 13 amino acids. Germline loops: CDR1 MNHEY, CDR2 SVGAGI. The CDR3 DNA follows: TGTGCCAGCAGTTACGTGACCGGAGATACGCAGTATTTT. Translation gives CASSYVTGDTQYF.

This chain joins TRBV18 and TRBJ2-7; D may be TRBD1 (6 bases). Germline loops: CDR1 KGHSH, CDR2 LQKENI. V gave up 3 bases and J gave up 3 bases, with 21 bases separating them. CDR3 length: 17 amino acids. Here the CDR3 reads CASSPLGRGTSRYEQYF. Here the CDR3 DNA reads TGTGCCAGCTCACCCTTGGGGCGAGGGACATCGCGCTACGAGCAGTACTTC.

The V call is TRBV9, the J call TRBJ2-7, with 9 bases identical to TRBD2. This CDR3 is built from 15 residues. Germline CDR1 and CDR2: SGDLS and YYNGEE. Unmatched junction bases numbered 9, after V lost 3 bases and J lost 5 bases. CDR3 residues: CASSANSGSIDEQYF. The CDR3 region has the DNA TGTGCCAGCAGCGCTAATAGCGGGAGTATCGACGAGCAGTACTTC.

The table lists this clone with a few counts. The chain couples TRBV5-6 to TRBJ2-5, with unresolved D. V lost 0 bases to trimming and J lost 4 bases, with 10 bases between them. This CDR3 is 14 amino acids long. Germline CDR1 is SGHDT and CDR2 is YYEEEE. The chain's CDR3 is CASSLGIWGETQYF. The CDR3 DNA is TGTGCCAGCAGCTTGGGTATTTGGGGAGAGACCCAGTACTTC.

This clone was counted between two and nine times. This CDR3 is CAISESTDRAYEQYF. The DNA for the CDR3 is TGTGCCATCAGTGAGTCGACGGACAGAGCCTACGAGCAGTACTTC. This rearrangement joins TRBV10-3 to TRBJ2-7; weak D call: TRBD1 (6 bases). V was cut by 0 bases and J by 2 bases, with 11 bases left in between. The CDR3 extends over 15 amino acids. Germline V lookup: CDR1 ENHRY, CDR2 SYGVKD.

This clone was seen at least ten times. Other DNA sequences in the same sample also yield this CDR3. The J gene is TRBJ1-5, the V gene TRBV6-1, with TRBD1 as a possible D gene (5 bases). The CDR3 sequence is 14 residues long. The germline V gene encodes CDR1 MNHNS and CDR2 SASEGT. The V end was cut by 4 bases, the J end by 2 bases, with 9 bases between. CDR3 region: CASSGGRGNQPQHF. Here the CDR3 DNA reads TGTGCCAGCAGTGGGGGCAGGGGCAATCAGCCCCAGCATTTT.

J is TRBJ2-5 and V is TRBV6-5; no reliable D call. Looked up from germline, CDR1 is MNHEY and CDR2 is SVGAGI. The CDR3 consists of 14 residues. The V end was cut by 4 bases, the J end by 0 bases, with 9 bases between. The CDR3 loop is CASSSGRDQETQYF. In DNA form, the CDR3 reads TGTGCCAGCAGTTCCGGGCGAGACCAAGAGACCCAGTACTTC.

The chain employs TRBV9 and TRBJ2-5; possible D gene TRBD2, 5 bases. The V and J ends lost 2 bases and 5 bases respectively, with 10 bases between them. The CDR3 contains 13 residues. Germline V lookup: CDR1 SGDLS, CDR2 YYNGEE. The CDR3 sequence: CASSVAGYETQYF. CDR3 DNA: TGTGCCAGCAGCGTGGCGGGCTACGAGACCCAGTACTTC. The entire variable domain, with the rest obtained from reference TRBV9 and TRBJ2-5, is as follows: DSGVTQTPKHLITATGQRVTLRCSPRSGDLSVYWYQQSLDQGLQFLIQYYNGEERAKGNILERFSAQQFPDLHSELNLSSLELGDSALYFCASSVAGYETQYFGPGTRLLVL.

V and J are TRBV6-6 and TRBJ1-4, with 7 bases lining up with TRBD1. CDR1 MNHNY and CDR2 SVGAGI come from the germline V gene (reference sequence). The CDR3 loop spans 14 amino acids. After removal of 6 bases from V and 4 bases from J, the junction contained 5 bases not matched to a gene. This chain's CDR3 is CASRPGQNNEKLFF. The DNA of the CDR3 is TGTGCCAGCAGACCGGGACAGAATAATGAAAAACTGTTTTTT.

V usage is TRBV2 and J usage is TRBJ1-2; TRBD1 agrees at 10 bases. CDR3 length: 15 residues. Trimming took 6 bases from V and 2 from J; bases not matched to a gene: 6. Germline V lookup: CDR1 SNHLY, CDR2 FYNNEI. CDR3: CASRLRTGGNYGYTF. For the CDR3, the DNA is TGTGCCAGCAGGTTACGGACAGGGGGAAACTATGGCTACACCTTC.

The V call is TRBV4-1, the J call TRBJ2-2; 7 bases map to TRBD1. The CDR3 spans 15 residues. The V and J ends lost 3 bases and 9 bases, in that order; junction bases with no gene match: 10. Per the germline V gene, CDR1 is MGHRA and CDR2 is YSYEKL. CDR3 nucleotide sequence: TGCGCCAGCAGCCAGTGGACAGGAAGCGGCCGGGAGCTGTTTTTT. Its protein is CASSQWTGSGRELFF.